Listed below are T cell receptor beta chains from one sample, sequenced in a study of PD-1 blockade in classical Hodgkin lymphoma. The table came from immunoSEQ multiplex PCR; TCRdb's copy has only in-frame clones and leaves some out. The sample has about 41,000 clones; approximately 83% are singletons. The specimen comprised peripheral blood mononuclear cells (PBMCs), sampled at baseline. These receptors came from a human donor with classical Hodgkin lymphoma. CDR3s include the opening cysteine and the closing phenylalanine or tryptophan. A D gene is named only where the DNA matches it firmly. Size tells how often a clone was seen (once, few, many) or the class of an expanded clone, and some rows leave it out.

CDR3 protein: CASSLWNQETQYF
CDR3 DNA: TGTGCCAGCAGTTTATGGAACCAAGAGACCCAGTACTTC
D gene: NA
V gene: TRBV6-5
clone size: NA
J gene: TRBJ2-5

CDR3 protein: CASSSQGVGTEAFF
CDR3 DNA: TGTGCCAGCAGCTCACAGGGGGTGGGCACTGAAGCTTTCTTT
D gene: TRBD1
V gene: TRBV7-3
clone size: NA
J gene: TRBJ1-1

CDR3 protein: CASSQDLRTGSSNQPQHF
CDR3 DNA: TGCGCCAGCAGCCAAGATCTCCGGACAGGGAGTAGCAATCAGCCCCAGCATTTT
D gene: TRBD1
V gene: TRBV4-1
clone size: NA
J gene: TRBJ1-5

CDR3 protein: CASSYSIVADLGEQFF
CDR3 DNA: TGTGCCAGCAGTTACTCGATTGTAGCGGACCTCGGTGAGCAGTTCTTC
D gene: NA
V gene: TRBV6-5
clone size: NA
J gene: TRBJ2-1

CDR3 protein: CASSQTGQGRVSYEQYF
CDR3 DNA: TGTGCCAGCAGCCAGACCGGACAGGGGAGGGTCTCCTACGAGCAGTACTTC
D gene: TRBD1
V gene: TRBV14
clone size: few
J gene: TRBJ2-7

CDR3 protein: CSVDWGDEQFF
CDR3 DNA: TGCAGCGTTGACTGGGGGGATGAGCAGTTCTTC
D gene: NA
V gene: TRBV29-1
clone size: NA
J gene: TRBJ2-1

CDR3 protein: CASSYTGTGLYGYTF
CDR3 DNA: TGTGCCAGCAGCTATACCGGGACAGGCCTTTATGGCTACACCTTC
D gene: TRBD1
V gene: TRBV7-9
clone size: NA
J gene: TRBJ1-2

CDR3 protein: CASSLDPGSAGYTF
CDR3 DNA: TGTGCCAGCAGCTTAGACCCGGGTAGTGCTGGCTACACCTTC
D gene: NA
V gene: TRBV7-9
clone size: NA
J gene: TRBJ1-2

CDR3 protein: CAWTGVSNQPQHF
CDR3 DNA: TGTGCCTGGACGGGGGTCAGCAATCAGCCCCAGCATTTT
D gene: NA
V gene: TRBV30
clone size: few
J gene: TRBJ1-5

CDR3 protein: CASSLEGAGAGTEAFF
CDR3 DNA: TGTGCCAGCAGCTTAGAAGGTGCAGGGGCTGGCACTGAAGCTTTCTTT
D gene: NA
V gene: TRBV7-3
clone size: NA
J gene: TRBJ1-1

CDR3 protein: CASRPGGLLTDTQYF
CDR3 DNA: TGTGCCAGCAGACCAGGGGGGCTTCTCACAGATACGCAGTATTTT
D gene: NA
V gene: TRBV6-6
clone size: NA
J gene: TRBJ2-3

CDR3 protein: CASSAPQGFLSYNEQFF
CDR3 DNA: TGTGCCAGCAGCGCACCACAGGGGTTTCTTTCCTACAATGAGCAGTTCTTC
D gene: TRBD1
V gene: TRBV2
clone size: NA
J gene: TRBJ2-1

CDR3 protein: CASSERGKRYF
CDR3 DNA: TGTGCCAGCAGCGAAAGGGGAAAGCGGTACTTC
D gene: NA
V gene: TRBV21-1
clone size: NA
J gene: TRBJ2-7

CDR3 protein: CASSLNRLEAFF
CDR3 DNA: TGTGCCAGCAGCTTAAACCGATTGGAAGCTTTCTTT
D gene: NA
V gene: TRBV13
clone size: once
J gene: TRBJ1-1

CDR3 protein: CASSLIRAGETQYF
CDR3 DNA: TGTGCCAGCAGTTTAATCAGGGCTGGAGAGACCCAGTACTTC
D gene: NA
V gene: TRBV28
clone size: few
J gene: TRBJ2-5

CDR3 protein: CASSVARDTVNTGELFF
CDR3 DNA: TGTGCCAGCAGCGTAGCCCGGGACACAGTCAACACCGGGGAGCTGTTTTTT
D gene: NA
V gene: TRBV9
clone size: NA
J gene: TRBJ2-2

CDR3 protein: CASSQQGNTEAFF
CDR3 DNA: TGTGCCAGCAGCCAACAGGGGAACACTGAAGCTTTCTTT
D gene: NA
V gene: TRBV7-3
clone size: NA
J gene: TRBJ1-1

CDR3 protein: CASSSQGAYQPQHF
CDR3 DNA: TGTGCCAGCAGCTCTCAGGGGGCGTATCAGCCCCAGCATTTT
D gene: TRBD1
V gene: TRBV7-9
clone size: NA
J gene: TRBJ1-5

CDR3 protein: CASSRDSLTAFF
CDR3 DNA: TGTGCCAGCAGCCGGGACTCCTTAACGGCTTTCTTT
D gene: NA
V gene: TRBV7-2
clone size: NA
J gene: TRBJ1-1

CDR3 protein: CASSRTSSGLGREQYF
CDR3 DNA: TGTGCCAGCAGCAGGACTTCTAGCGGCTTGGGTAGGGAGCAGTACTTC
D gene: TRBD2
V gene: TRBV7-2
clone size: NA
J gene: TRBJ2-7

CDR3 protein: CSVEPQGAFPYGYTF
CDR3 DNA: TGCAGCGTTGAACCCCAGGGGGCTTTTCCCTATGGCTACACCTTC
D gene: TRBD1
V gene: TRBV29-1
clone size: NA
J gene: TRBJ1-2

CDR3 protein: CASRLGGGFQGGEQYF
CDR3 DNA: TGTGCCAGCCGCCTCGGAGGCGGCTTTCAAGGAGGCGAGCAGTACTTC
D gene: NA
V gene: TRBV27
clone size: NA
J gene: TRBJ2-7

CDR3 protein: CASGTGAEAFF
CDR3 DNA: TGTGCCAGCGGGACCGGGGCTGAAGCTTTCTTT
D gene: NA
V gene: TRBV6-5
clone size: NA
J gene: TRBJ1-1